Sequencing of this T cell receptor beta chain was carried out in a study of cytomegalovirus exposure and HLA in healthy donors. General study points: Among the CMV-associated chains, three were confirmed in vitro as specific for CMV antigens.

A multiplex PCR was run with 60 Vbeta primers and 13 Jbeta primers. The repertoire was sequenced with immunoSEQ multiplex PCR; TCRdb's copy has only in-frame clones and lacks some. The table shows around 250,000 clones, with 81% occurring only once. Concerning this clone: Its antigen is not identified.

Per the germline V gene, CDR1 is SGHRS and CDR2 is YFSETQ. V lost 4 bases to trimming and J lost 8 bases; unmatched junction nucleotides: 6. The CDR3 is 13 amino acids. The sample comprised PBMCs. The gene calls are TRBV5-1 and TRBJ2-1; 7 nucleotides match TRBD1. The receptor comes from a woman in her sixties in good health and CMV-seropositive. CDR3 region: CASSLRQGHEQFF. The CDR3 nucleotides read TGCGCCAGCAGCCTCAGACAGGGCCATGAGCAGTTCTTC. Drawing the rest from reference TRBV5-1 and TRBJ2-1, the complete variable domain is KAGVTQTPRYLIKTRGQQVTLSCSPISGHRSVSWYQQTPGQGLQFLFEYFSETQRNKGNFPGRFSGRQFSNSRSEMNVSTLELGDSALYLCASSLRQGHEQFFGPGTRLTVL.